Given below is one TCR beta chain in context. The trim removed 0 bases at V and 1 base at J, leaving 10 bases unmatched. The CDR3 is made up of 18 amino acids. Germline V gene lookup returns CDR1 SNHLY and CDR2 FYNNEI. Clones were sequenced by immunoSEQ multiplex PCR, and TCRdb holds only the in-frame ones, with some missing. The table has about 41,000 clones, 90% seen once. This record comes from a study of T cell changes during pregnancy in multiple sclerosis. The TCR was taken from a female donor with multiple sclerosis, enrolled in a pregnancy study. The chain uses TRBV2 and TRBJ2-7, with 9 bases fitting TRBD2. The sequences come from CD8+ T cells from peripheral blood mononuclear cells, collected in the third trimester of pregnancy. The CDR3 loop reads CASSEAPAWREGSYEQYF. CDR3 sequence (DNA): TGTGCCAGCAGTGAAGCCCCGGCCTGGCGGGAGGGTTCCTACGAGCAGTACTTC.